Detailed here is one T cell receptor (beta chain). Its target is not known. 13 Jbeta primers and 60 Vbeta primers were used for the PCR. Profiling relied on immunoSEQ multiplex PCR, and the TCRdb table lists in-frame clones only, not all of them. The specimen's table records 70,000 or so clones. The sample originates from a study of cytomegalovirus exposure and HLA in healthy donors. Study-level points and caveats: Available immune exposure information covered CMV serostatus only. Researchers counted roughly 150 TCR beta chains as cytomegalovirus-associated. Most of the TCR beta V segments (in an earlier analysis) were productive either about 87% or about 30% of the time.

The germline V gene has CDR1 SGHTA and CDR2 FQGNSA. V was cut by 4 bases and J by 3 bases, with 19 bases left in between. The CDR3 runs to 16 residues. The origin of this receptor is a boy younger than 18 in good health and CMV-seronegative. The specimen sequenced was PBMCs. V gene TRBV7-2 combines with J gene TRBJ2-7, with D perhaps TRBD2 (6 bases). CDR3 residues: CASSSSLGGSRYEQYF. CDR3 in DNA: TGTGCCAGCAGCTCTTCTCTCGGAGGGTCCCGCTACGAGCAGTACTTC.